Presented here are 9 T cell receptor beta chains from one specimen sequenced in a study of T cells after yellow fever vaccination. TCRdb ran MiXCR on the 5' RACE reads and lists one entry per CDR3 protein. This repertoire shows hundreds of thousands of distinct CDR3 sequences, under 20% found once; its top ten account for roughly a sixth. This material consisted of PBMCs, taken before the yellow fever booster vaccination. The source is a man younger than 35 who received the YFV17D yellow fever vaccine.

The CDR3 loop reads CASSAGLAGVSSYNEQFF. The CDR3 DNA sequence: TGCGCCAGCAGCGCCGGACTAGCGGGAGTGAGCTCCTACAATGAGCAGTTCTTC. The chain has TRBV5-1 and TRBJ2-1, with 13 nucleotides matching TRBD2. Trimming took 4 bases from V and 0 from J; bases not matched to a gene: 7. CDR1 and CDR2 from the germline V gene are SGHRS and YFSETQ. The CDR3 spans 18 residues.

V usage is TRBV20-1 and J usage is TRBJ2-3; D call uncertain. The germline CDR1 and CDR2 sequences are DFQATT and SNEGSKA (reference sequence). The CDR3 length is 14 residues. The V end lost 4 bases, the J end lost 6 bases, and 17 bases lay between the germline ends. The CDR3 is CSATPGLGPDTQYF. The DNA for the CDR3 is TGCAGTGCTACTCCCGGGCTAGGTCCCGATACGCAGTATTTT.

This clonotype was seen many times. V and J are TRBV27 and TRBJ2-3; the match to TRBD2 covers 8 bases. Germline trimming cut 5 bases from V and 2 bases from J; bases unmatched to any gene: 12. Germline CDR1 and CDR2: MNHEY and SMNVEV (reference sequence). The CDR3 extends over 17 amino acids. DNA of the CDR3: TGTGCCAGCAGTCCCGTCGGGGGGGGCGGGCCCACAGATACGCAGTATTTT. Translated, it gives CASSPVGGGGPTDTQYF.

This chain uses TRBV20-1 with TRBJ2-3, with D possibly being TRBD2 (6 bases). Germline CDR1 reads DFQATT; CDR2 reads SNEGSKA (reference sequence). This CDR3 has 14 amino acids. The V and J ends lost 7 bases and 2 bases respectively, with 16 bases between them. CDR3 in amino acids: CSVFGGKLTDTQYF. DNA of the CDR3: TGCAGTGTTTTCGGGGGTAAACTCACAGATACGCAGTATTTT.

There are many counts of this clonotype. DNA for the CDR3: TGTGCCAGCAGCACGCGACAGTTCACCGGAGATACGCAGTATTTT. Translated: CASSTRQFTGDTQYF. The chain carries TRBV7-2 and TRBJ2-3; D might be TRBD1 (5 bases). V dropped 5 bases and J dropped 5 bases, with 17 bases sitting between them. Germline lookup yields CDR1 SGHTA and CDR2 FQGNSA. CDR3 length: 15 residues. The variable domain in full, with the rest retrieved from reference TRBV7-2 and TRBJ2-3, is GAGVSQSPSNKVTEKGKDVELRCDPISGHTALYWYRQSLGQGLEFLIYFQGNSAPDKSGLPSDRFSAERTGGSVSTLTIQRTQQEDSAVYLCASSTRQFTGDTQYFGPGTRLTVL.

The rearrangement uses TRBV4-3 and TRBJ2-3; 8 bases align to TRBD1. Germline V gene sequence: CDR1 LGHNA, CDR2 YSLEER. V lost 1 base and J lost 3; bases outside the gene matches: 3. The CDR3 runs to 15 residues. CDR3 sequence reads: CASSQGGQGTDTQYF. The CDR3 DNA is TGCGCCAGCAGCCAAGGTGGACAGGGTACAGATACGCAGTATTTT.

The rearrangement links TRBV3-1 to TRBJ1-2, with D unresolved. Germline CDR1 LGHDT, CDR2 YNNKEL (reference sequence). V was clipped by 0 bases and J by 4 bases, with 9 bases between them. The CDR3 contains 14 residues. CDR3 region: CASSQDKDFYGYTF. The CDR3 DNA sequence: TGTGCCAGCAGCCAAGACAAGGACTTCTATGGCTACACCTTC.

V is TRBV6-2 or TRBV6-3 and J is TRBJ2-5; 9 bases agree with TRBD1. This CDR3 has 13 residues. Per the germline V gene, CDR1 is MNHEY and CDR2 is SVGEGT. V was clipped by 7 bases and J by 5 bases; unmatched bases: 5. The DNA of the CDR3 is TGTGCCAGCACCTCGGACAGGGGCGAGACCCAGTACTTC. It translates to CASTSDRGETQYF.

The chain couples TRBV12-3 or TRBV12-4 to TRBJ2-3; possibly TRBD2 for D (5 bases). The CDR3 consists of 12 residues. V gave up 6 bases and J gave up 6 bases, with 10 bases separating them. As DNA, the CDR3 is TGTGCCAGCAGCCTTGACTACGATACGCAGTATTTT. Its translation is CASSLDYDTQYF.